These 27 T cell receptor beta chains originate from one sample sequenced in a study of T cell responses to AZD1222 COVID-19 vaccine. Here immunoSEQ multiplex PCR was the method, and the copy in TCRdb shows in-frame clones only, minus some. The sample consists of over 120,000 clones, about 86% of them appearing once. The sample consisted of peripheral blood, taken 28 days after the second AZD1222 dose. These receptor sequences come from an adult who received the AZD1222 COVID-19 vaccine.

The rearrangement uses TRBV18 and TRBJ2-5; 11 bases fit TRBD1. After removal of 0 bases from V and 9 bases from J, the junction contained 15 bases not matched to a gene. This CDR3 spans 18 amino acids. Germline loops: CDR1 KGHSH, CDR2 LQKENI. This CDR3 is CASSPPGFGTGGSLAQYF. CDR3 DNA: TGTGCCAGCTCACCACCTGGGTTTGGGACAGGGGGTTCCCTGGCCCAGTACTTC. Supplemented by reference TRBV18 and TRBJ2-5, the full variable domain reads NAGVMQNPRHLVRRRGQEARLRCSPMKGHSHVYWYRQLPEEGLKFMVYLQKENIIDESGMPKERFSAEFPKEGPSILRIQQVVRGDSAAYFCASSPPGFGTGGSLAQYFGPGTRLLVL.

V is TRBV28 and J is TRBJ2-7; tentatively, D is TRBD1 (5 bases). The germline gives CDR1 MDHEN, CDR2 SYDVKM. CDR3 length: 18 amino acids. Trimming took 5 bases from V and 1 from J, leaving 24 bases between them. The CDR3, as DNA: TGTGCCAGCAGTCCCCGAGGTGGGGCAGGCTACAGTTCCTACGAGCAGTACTTC. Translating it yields CASSPRGGAGYSSYEQYF.

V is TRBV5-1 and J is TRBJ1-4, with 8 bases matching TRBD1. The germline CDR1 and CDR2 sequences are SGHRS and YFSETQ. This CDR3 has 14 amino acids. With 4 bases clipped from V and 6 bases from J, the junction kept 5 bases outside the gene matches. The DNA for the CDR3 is TGCGCCAGCAGCGCCACAGGGGGGGATGAAAAACTGTTTTTT. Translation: CASSATGGDEKLFF.

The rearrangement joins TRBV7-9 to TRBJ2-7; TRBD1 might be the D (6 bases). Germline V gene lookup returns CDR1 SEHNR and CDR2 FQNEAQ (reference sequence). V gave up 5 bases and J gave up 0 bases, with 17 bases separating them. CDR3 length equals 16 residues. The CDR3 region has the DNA TGTGCCAGCAGCCGAGCAGCAGGGGCCTACTCCTACGAGCAGTACTTC. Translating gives CASSRAAGAYSYEQYF. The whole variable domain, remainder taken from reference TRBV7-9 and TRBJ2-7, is DTGVSQNPRHKITKRGQNVTFRCDPISEHNRLYWYRQTLGQGPEFLTYFQNEAQLEKSRLLSDRFSAERPKGSFSTLEIQRTEQGDSAMYLCASSRAAGAYSYEQYFGPGTRLTVT.

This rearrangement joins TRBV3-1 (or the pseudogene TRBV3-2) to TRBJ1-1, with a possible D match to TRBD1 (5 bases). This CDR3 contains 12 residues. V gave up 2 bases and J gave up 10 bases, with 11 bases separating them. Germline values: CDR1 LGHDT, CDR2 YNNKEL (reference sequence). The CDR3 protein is CASSQNRGTAFF. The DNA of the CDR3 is TGTGCCAGCAGCCAAAATCGGGGGACAGCTTTCTTT.

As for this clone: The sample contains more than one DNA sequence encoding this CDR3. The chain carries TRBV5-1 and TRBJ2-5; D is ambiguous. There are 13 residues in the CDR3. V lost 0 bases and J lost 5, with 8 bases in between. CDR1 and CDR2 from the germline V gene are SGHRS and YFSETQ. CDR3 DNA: TGCGCCAGCAGCTTGGGGCAAGGCGAGACCCAGTACTTC. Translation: CASSLGQGETQYF.

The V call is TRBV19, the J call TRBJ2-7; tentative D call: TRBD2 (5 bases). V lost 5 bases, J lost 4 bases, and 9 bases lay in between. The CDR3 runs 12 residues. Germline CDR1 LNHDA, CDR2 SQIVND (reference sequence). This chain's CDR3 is CASSFPGYEQYF. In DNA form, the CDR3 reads TGTGCCAGTAGTTTTCCGGGGTACGAGCAGTACTTC.

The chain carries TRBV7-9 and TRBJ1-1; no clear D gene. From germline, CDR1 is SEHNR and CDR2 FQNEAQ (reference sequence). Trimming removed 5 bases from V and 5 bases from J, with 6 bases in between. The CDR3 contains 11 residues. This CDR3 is CASSAGTEAFF. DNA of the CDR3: TGTGCCAGCAGCGCGGGGACTGAAGCTTTCTTT.

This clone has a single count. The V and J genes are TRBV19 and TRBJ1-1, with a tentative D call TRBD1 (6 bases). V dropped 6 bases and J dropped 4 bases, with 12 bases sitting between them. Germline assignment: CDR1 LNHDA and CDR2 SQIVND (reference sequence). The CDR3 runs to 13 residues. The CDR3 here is CASRGALATEAFF. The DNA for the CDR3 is TGTGCCAGTAGGGGGGCCTTGGCCACTGAAGCTTTCTTT.

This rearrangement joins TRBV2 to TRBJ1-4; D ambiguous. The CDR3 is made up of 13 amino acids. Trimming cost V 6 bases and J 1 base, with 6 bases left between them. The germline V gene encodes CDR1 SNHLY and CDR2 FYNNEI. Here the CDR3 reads CASRALTNEKLFF. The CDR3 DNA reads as TGTGCCAGCAGGGCACTAACTAATGAAAAACTGTTTTTT.

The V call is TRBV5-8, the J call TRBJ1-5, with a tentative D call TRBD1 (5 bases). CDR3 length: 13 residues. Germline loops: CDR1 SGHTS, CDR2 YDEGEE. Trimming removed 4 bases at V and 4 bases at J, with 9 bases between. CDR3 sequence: CASSGDGNQPQHF. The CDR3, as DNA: TGTGCCAGCAGCGGGGACGGAAATCAGCCCCAGCATTTT.

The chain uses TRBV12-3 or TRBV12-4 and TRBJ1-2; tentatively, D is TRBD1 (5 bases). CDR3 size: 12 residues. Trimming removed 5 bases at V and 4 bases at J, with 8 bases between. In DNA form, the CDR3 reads TGTGCCAGCAGTAGGGACTCCTATGGCTACACCTTC. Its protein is CASSRDSYGYTF.

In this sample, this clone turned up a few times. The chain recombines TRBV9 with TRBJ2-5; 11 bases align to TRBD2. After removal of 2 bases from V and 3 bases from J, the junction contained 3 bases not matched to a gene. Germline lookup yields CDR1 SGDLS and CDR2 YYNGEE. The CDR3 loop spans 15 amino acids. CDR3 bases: TGTGCCAGCAGCGTTAGCGGGAGGGGAGAAGAGACCCAGTACTTC. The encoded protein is CASSVSGRGEETQYF.

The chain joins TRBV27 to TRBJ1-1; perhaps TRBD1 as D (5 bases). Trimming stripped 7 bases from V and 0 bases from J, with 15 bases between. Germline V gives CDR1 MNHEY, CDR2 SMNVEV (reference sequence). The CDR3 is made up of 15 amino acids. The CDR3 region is CASTAGRALNTEAFF. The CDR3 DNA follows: TGTGCCAGCACGGCAGGGCGCGCTCTGAACACTGAAGCTTTCTTT.

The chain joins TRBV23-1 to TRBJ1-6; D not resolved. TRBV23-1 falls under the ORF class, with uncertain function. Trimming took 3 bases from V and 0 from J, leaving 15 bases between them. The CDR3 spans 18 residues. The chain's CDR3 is CASSHRRFRSSYNSPLHF. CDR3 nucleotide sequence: TGCGCCAGCAGTCATAGGAGGTTCCGGAGCTCCTATAATTCACCCCTCCACTTT.

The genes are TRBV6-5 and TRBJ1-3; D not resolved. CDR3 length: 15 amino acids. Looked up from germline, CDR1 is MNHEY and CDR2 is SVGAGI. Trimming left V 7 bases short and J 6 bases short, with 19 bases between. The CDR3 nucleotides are TGTGCCAGCACACTCCGGACGTCAGGTCCAAACACCATATATTTT. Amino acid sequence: CASTLRTSGPNTIYF.

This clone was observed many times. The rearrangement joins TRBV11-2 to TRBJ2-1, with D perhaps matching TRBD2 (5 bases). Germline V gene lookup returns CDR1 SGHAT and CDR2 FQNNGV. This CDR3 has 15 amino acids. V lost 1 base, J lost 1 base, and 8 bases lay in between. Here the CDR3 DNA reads TGTGCCAGCAGCTTAGGCGGGCAATCCTACAATGAGCAGTTCTTC. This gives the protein CASSLGGQSYNEQFF.

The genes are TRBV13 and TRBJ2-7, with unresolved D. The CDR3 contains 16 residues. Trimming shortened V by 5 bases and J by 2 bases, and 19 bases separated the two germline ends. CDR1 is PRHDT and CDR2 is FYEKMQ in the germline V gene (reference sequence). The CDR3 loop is CASSISVTEPPYEQYF. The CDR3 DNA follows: TGTGCCAGCAGCATTAGTGTTACAGAACCCCCCTACGAGCAGTACTTC.

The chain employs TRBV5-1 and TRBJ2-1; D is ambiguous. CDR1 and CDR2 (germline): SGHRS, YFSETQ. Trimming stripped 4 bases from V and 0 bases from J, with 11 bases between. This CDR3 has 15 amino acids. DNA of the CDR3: TGCGCCAGCAGCGTGGACCCGAGCTCCTACAATGAGCAGTTCTTC. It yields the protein CASSVDPSSYNEQFF.

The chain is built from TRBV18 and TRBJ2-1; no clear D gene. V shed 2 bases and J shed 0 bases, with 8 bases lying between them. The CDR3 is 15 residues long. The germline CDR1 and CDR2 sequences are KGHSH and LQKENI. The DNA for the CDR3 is TGTGCCAGCTCACCAATGACCAGCTCCTACAATGAGCAGTTCTTC. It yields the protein CASSPMTSSYNEQFF.

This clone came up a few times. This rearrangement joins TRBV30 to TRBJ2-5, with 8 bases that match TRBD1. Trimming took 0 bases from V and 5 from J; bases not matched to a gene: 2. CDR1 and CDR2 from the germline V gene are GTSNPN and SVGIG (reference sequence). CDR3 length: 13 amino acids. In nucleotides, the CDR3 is TGTGCCTGGAGTGTGGACAGGGTTGAGACCCAGTACTTC. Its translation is CAWSVDRVETQYF.

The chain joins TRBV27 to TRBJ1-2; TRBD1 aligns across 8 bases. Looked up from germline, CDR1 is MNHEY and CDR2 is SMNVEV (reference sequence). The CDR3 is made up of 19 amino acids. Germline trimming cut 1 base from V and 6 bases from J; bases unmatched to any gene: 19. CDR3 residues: CASSLLTYGQGPSHHGYTF. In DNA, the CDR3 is TGTGCCAGCAGTTTATTGACCTACGGACAGGGCCCATCTCACCATGGCTACACCTTC.

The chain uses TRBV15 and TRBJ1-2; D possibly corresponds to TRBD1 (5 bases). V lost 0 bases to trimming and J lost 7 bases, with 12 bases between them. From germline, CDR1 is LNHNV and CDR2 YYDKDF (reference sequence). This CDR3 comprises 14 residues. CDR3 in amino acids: CATSRDNVGGGYTF. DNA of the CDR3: TGTGCCACCAGCAGAGATAACGTTGGGGGTGGCTACACCTTC.

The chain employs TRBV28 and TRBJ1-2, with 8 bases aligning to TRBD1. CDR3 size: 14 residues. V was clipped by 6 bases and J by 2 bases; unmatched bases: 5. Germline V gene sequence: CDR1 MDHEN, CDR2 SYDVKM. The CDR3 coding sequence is TGTGCCAGCAGCTTAGACAGGGGCAACTATGGCTACACCTTC. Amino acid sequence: CASSLDRGNYGYTF.

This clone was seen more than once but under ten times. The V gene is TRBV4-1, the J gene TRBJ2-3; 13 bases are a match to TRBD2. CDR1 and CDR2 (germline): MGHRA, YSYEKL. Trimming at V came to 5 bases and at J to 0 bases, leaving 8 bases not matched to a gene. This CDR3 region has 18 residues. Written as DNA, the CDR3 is TGCGCCAGCAGCGCCCCGGGACTAGCGGGGCCCAGCACAGATACGCAGTATTTT. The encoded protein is CASSAPGLAGPSTDTQYF.

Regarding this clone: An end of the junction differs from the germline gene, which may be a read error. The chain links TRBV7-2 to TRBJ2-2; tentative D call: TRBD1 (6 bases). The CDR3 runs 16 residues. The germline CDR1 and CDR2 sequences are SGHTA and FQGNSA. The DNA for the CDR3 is TGTGCCAGCAGCTTAGAGCCAGGGGCGAAGACCGGGGAGCTGTTTTTT. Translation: CASSLEPGAKTGELFF.

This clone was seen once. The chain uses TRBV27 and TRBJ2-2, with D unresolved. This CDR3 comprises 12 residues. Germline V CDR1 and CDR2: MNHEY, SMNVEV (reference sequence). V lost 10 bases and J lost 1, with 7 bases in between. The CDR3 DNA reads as TGTGCCAACCCAATGAACACCGGGGAGCTGTTTTTT. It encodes CANPMNTGELFF.